One and the same sample provided the 22 T cell receptor beta chains below, sequenced in a study of T cell responses to AZD1222 COVID-19 vaccine. The protocol was immunoSEQ multiplex PCR, while the TCRdb copy is restricted to in-frame clones and leaves out a portion. Here the sample spans 77,000 or so clones, about 90% being singletons. This sample comprised peripheral blood, obtained on day 0 of MenACWY control vaccination. These receptors originate from an adult in good health.

The V gene is TRBV18, the J gene TRBJ2-3; D is perhaps TRBD1 (6 bases). Germline V gives CDR1 KGHSH, CDR2 LQKENI. Between the trimmed V and J ends, which lost 1 base and 2 bases, there was a span of 10 bases. This CDR3 contains 15 residues. The CDR3, as DNA: TGTGCCAGCTCACCACAGGGGGACCCCACAGATACGCAGTATTTT. This translates into CASSPQGDPTDTQYF.

This chain links TRBV28 with TRBJ2-3, with TRBD2 identical over 12 bases. CDR3 length equals 15 residues. The germline V gene encodes CDR1 MDHEN and CDR2 SYDVKM. The ends lost 5 bases at V and 2 bases at J; junction bases unmatched: 2. CDR3 DNA: TGTGCCAGCAGTCTAGCGGGGGGGCACACAGATACGCAGTATTTT. It translates to CASSLAGGHTDTQYF.

V gene TRBV7-8 combines with J gene TRBJ2-2; 7 bases match TRBD2. V shed 5 bases, J shed 2 bases, and the junction held 11 bases outside the gene matches. The CDR3 is 17 residues long. The germline CDR1 and CDR2 sequences are SGHVS and FQNEAQ. The CDR3 region has the DNA TGTGCCAGCAGCCTCCCTGCAGCGGGACCTAACACCGGGGAGCTGTTTTTT. This codes for CASSLPAAGPNTGELFF.

This clone showed up just a few times. The chain links TRBV7-2 to TRBJ2-5; D possibly matches TRBD1 or TRBD2 (6 bases each). With 2 bases removed from V and 1 base from J, the gap between germline ends came to 14 bases. Germline values: CDR1 SGHTA, CDR2 FQGNSA. This CDR3 is built from 16 residues. CDR3: CASSLRPPGAQETQYF. In nucleotides, the CDR3 is TGTGCCAGCAGCTTACGACCCCCGGGGGCCCAAGAGACCCAGTACTTC.

The CDR3 region is CASSLRGGPTYEQYF. DNA for the CDR3: TGTGCCAGCAGCTTACGGGGGGGTCCAACCTACGAGCAGTACTTC. The chain combines TRBV7-2 with TRBJ2-7; the match to TRBD2 covers 8 bases. The CDR3 runs to 15 residues. V was clipped by 2 bases and J by 2 bases; unmatched bases: 5. CDR1 is SGHTA, CDR2 FQGNSA, per germline. Filled out from reference TRBV7-2 and TRBJ2-7, the complete variable domain reads GAGVSQSPSNKVTEKGKDVELRCDPISGHTALYWYRQSLGQGLEFLIYFQGNSAPDKSGLPSDRFSAERTGGSVSTLTIQRTQQEDSAVYLCASSLRGGPTYEQYFGPGTRLTVT.

The chain is built from TRBV27 and TRBJ2-6; D gene unclear. V lost 5 bases and J 0 bases, leaving 5 bases between the germline ends. The CDR3 contains 14 residues. Germline V CDR1 and CDR2: MNHEY, SMNVEV (reference sequence). DNA of the CDR3: TGTGCCAGCAGTCCCATCTCTGGGGCCAACGTCCTGACTTTC. It yields the protein CASSPISGANVLTF.

This sequence joins TRBV7-2 and TRBJ2-3; 9 bases match TRBD1. The germline V gene encodes CDR1 SGHTA and CDR2 FQGNSA. The CDR3 contains 14 residues. The V and J ends lost 1 base and 12 bases, in that order; junction bases with no gene match: 8. The CDR3 spells CASSLVGADRGQYF. The CDR3 region has the DNA TGTGCCAGCAGCTTAGTTGGAGCGGACAGGGGCCAGTATTTT.

The chain has TRBV27 and TRBJ1-5; tentatively, D is TRBD1 (5 bases). V was pared by 0 bases and J by 4 bases, with 10 bases between. Looked up from germline, CDR1 is MNHEY and CDR2 is SMNVEV (reference sequence). The CDR3 spans 15 residues. The CDR3 nucleotides are TGTGCCAGCAGTTTATCCGGGACGTGGAATCAGCCCCAGCATTTT. This sequence encodes CASSLSGTWNQPQHF.

This chain uses TRBV10-1 with TRBJ2-7, with a tentative D call TRBD1 (5 bases). Germline CDR1 and CDR2: WNHNN and SYGVQD (reference sequence). Trimming removed 5 bases at V and 7 bases at J, with 18 bases between. CDR3 size: 14 residues. The CDR3: CASSSGRVDGEQYF. CDR3 sequence (DNA): TGCGCCAGCAGTTCGGGCAGGGTGGATGGTGAGCAGTACTTC.

The DNA for the CDR3 is TGTGCCAGCGGTGGACAGGGGGCGGGCGAAAAACTGTTTTTT. Residues: CASGGQGAGEKLFF. The chain has TRBV28 and TRBJ1-4; TRBD1 agrees at 11 bases. Germline lookup yields CDR1 MDHEN and CDR2 SYDVKM. Unmatched junction bases numbered 7, after V lost 8 bases and J lost 8 bases. The CDR3 totals 14 residues.

This chain uses TRBV20-1 with TRBJ2-7, with 7 bases lining up with TRBD2. CDR1 DFQATT and CDR2 SNEGSKA come from the germline V gene (reference sequence). CDR3 size: 13 residues. J gave up 3 bases and V 3 bases, and 5 bases lay outside the gene matches. Here the CDR3 reads CSASPGGGYEQYF. CDR3 nucleotides: TGCAGTGCTAGTCCGGGAGGCGGCTACGAGCAGTACTTC.

This clone was recorded once. The CDR3 spells CASSKRRDRGYEQYF. The CDR3 coding sequence is TGTGCCAGCAGCAAACGCAGGGACAGGGGCTACGAGCAGTACTTC. The rearrangement links TRBV14 to TRBJ2-7; 10 bases align to TRBD1. This CDR3 has 15 amino acids. The V and J ends lost 5 bases and 3 bases, in that order; junction bases with no gene match: 7. The germline CDR1 and CDR2 sequences are SGHDN and FVKESK.

This clone was counted once. The chain is built from TRBV7-2 and TRBJ2-4, with a weak D call TRBD1 (6 bases). V gave up 3 bases and J gave up 1 base, with 19 bases separating them. Germline V gene data show CDR1 as SGHTA and CDR2 as FQGNSA. The CDR3 length is 18 residues. The CDR3 DNA reads TGTGCCAGCAGCTTCGACGTCGGACAGCCAGGGGCCAAAAACATTCAGTACTTC. Protein product: CASSFDVGQPGAKNIQYF.

This rearrangement joins TRBV28 to TRBJ2-2; no firm D call. V was clipped by 7 bases and J by 6 bases, with 15 bases between them. This CDR3 is 14 amino acids long. Germline assignment: CDR1 MDHEN and CDR2 SYDVKM. The CDR3 reads CASTAPGGAGELFF. DNA for the CDR3: TGTGCCAGCACCGCCCCGGGTGGGGCCGGGGAGCTGTTTTTT. Based on the CDR3 plus reference TRBV28 and TRBJ2-2, the full variable domain is DVKVTQSSRYLVKRTGEKVFLECVQDMDHENMFWYRQDPGLGLRLIYFSYDVKMKEKGDIPEGYSVSREKKERFSLILESASTNQTSMYLCASTAPGGAGELFFGEGSRLTVL.

The gene calls are TRBV28 and TRBJ1-3, with D uncertain. V was pared by 3 bases and J by 2 bases, with 5 bases between. Per germline, CDR1 MDHEN and CDR2 SYDVKM. The CDR3 has 13 residues. The CDR3: CASSLVAGNTIYF. In DNA, the CDR3 is TGTGCCAGCAGTTTGGTTGCTGGAAACACCATATATTTT.

The chain has TRBV6-5 and TRBJ1-5; D gene unclear. Germline CDR1 and CDR2: MNHEY and SVGAGI. The CDR3 covers 12 residues. V lost 6 bases, J lost 3 bases, and 6 bases lay in between. The CDR3, as DNA: TGTGCCAGCAGGGGCGTCAATCAGCCCCAGCATTTT. This translates into CASRGVNQPQHF.

The chain's CDR3 is CASSLGQGRSGNTIYF. The CDR3 region has the DNA TGTGCCAGCTCACTGGGACAGGGGAGGTCTGGAAACACCATATATTTT. The chain links TRBV18 to TRBJ1-3, with TRBD1 matching over 10 bases. This CDR3 has 16 residues. The germline V gene has CDR1 KGHSH and CDR2 LQKENI. Trimming took 4 bases from V and 1 from J; bases not matched to a gene: 4.

The genes are TRBV7-2 and TRBJ1-2; 9 bases line up with TRBD1. Germline CDR1 is SGHTA and CDR2 is FQGNSA. V was pared by 4 bases and J by 6 bases, with 9 bases of the junction left unmatched. The CDR3 runs 15 residues. This CDR3 is CASSSPGQGFNGYTF. The CDR3 nucleotides are TGTGCCAGCAGCTCCCCCGGACAGGGGTTTAATGGCTACACCTTC.

This chain links TRBV7-8 with TRBJ2-3, with TRBD1 as a possible D gene (5 bases). The germline V gene encodes CDR1 SGHVS and CDR2 FQNEAQ. V lost 8 bases and J 1 base, leaving 7 bases between the germline ends. CDR3 length equals 12 residues. This CDR3 is CASEQGTDTQYF. CDR3 in DNA: TGTGCCAGCGAACAGGGCACAGATACGCAGTATTTT.

The V and J genes are TRBV7-2 and TRBJ2-7, with TRBD1 matching 10 bases. Germline V CDR1 and CDR2: SGHTA, FQGNSA. This CDR3 is built from 14 residues. Trimming at V came to 3 bases and at J to 5 bases, leaving 4 bases not matched to a gene. CDR3 sequence: CASSLVGTGDEQYF. DNA of the CDR3: TGTGCCAGCAGCTTGGTGGGGACAGGGGACGAGCAGTACTTC.

This chain connects TRBV6-5 to TRBJ1-1; tentative D call: TRBD1 (6 bases). Germline assignment: CDR1 MNHEY and CDR2 SVGAGI. V lost 2 bases and J lost 3, with 13 bases in between. The CDR3 extends over 15 amino acids. The CDR3 nucleotides are TGTGCCAGCAGTTACAGTCCAGGGGACTACACTGAAGCTTTCTTT. It specifies CASSYSPGDYTEAFF.

The chain has TRBV18 and TRBJ1-5; 8 bases fit TRBD1. Germline V gene data show CDR1 as KGHSH and CDR2 as LQKENI. The CDR3 consists of 17 residues. Germline trimming cut 2 bases from V and 5 bases from J; bases unmatched to any gene: 11. The CDR3 sequence: CASSPISAGGDYQPQHF. The CDR3, as DNA: TGTGCCAGCTCACCAATTTCCGCAGGGGGCGATTATCAGCCCCAGCATTTT.